One sample yielded the 10 T cell receptor beta chains listed below, sequenced in a study of OX40 agonist ivuxolimab in advanced cancers. TCRdb keeps only in-frame clones here, not all; method: immunoSEQ multiplex PCR. The repertoire holds 96,000 or so clones, with approximately 80% as singletons. The specimen comprised CD4+ or CD8+ T cells sorted from blood, sampled in a trial of the OX40 agonist ivuxolimab. The receptors derive from an adult with an advanced solid tumor such as melanoma, head and neck, liver or kidney cancer.

The CDR3 loop is CAWSAGGGVGDEAFF. The DNA of the CDR3 is TGTGCCTGGAGTGCGGGAGGCGGCGTTGGGGATGAAGCTTTCTTT. The chain has TRBV30 and TRBJ1-1, with D hard to call. CDR1 is GTSNPN and CDR2 is SVGIG in the germline V gene (reference sequence). The V end lost 1 base, the J end lost 7 bases, and 19 bases lay between the germline ends. The CDR3 is 15 residues long.

In its sample, this clone was seen a few times. The chain joins TRBV7-9 to TRBJ2-7, with 8 bases matching TRBD1. The CDR3 sequence is 13 residues long. V trimming: 7 bases; J trimming: 6 bases; junction bases outside the gene matches: 8. In germline, CDR1 is SEHNR, CDR2 FQNEAQ (reference sequence). DNA of the CDR3: TGTGCCAGCAACCCCCAGGGGACAGGCGAGCAGTACTTC. Its protein product is CASNPQGTGEQYF. The whole variable domain, remainder taken from reference TRBV7-9 and TRBJ2-7, is DTGVSQNPRHKITKRGQNVTFRCDPISEHNRLYWYRQTLGQGPEFLTYFQNEAQLEKSRLLSDRFSAERPKGSFSTLEIQRTEQGDSAMYLCASNPQGTGEQYFGPGTRLTVT.

This clone has just a few counts. This chain uses TRBV18 with TRBJ2-7; D perhaps matches TRBD2 (6 bases). The CDR3 covers 14 residues. V lost 2 bases and J 2 bases, leaving 10 bases between the germline ends. The V gene's germline CDR1 is KGHSH and CDR2 LQKENI. CDR3 residues: CASSPGPGAYEQYF. In nucleotides, the CDR3 is TGTGCCAGCTCACCAGGACCGGGGGCCTACGAGCAGTACTTC.

This clone was counted between two and nine times. This rearrangement joins TRBV6-6 to TRBJ1-1, with 10 positions matching TRBD1. The CDR3 contains 13 residues. The germline gives CDR1 MNHNY, CDR2 SVGAGI (reference sequence). Trimming cost V 8 bases and J 1 base; bases outside gene matches: 1. The CDR3, as DNA: TGTGCCAGCTGGGACAGGGGGAACACTGAAGCTTTCTTT. Translating it yields CASWDRGNTEAFF.

CDR3 sequence reads: CASGLGLAYSDEQFF. CDR3 in DNA: TGTGCTAGTGGTTTGGGACTAGCGTATTCAGATGAGCAGTTCTTC. The genes are TRBV12-5 and TRBJ2-1, with 8 nucleotides matching TRBD2. Germline loops: CDR1 LGHNT, CDR2 FRNRAP. Losses at the gene ends were 1 base for V and 8 bases for J; bases not matched to a gene: 7. The CDR3 has 15 residues. Full variable domain (missing parts from reference TRBV12-5 and TRBJ2-1): DARVTQTPRHKVTEMGQEVTMRCQPILGHNTVFWYRQTMMQGLELLAYFRNRAPLDDSGMPKDRFSAEMPDATLATLKIQPSEPRDSAVYFCASGLGLAYSDEQFFGPGTRLTVL.

The chain uses TRBV27 and TRBJ2-3; 7 positions agree with TRBD2. The germline CDR1 and CDR2 sequences are MNHEY and SMNVEV (reference sequence). This CDR3 region has 16 residues. J was trimmed by 5 bases and V by 0 bases; bases with no gene match: 8. The CDR3, as DNA: TGTGCCAGCAGTTTATCAGGCGGGAGAGGGGTAGATACGCAGTATTTT. As protein: CASSLSGGRGVDTQYF.

The CDR3 sequence: CAWSPLSGFNYGYTF. The CDR3 DNA follows: TGTGCCTGGAGTCCGCTTTCGGGGTTTAACTATGGCTACACCTTC. The V call is TRBV30, the J call TRBJ1-2, with D unresolved. V lost 2 bases, J lost 1 base, and 14 bases lay in between. Germline CDR1 and CDR2: GTSNPN and SVGIG (reference sequence). The CDR3 is 15 amino acids.

The chain couples TRBV5-1 to TRBJ1-2; no clear D gene. The V end was cut by 0 bases, the J end by 3 bases, with 6 bases between. The CDR3 is 13 amino acids. Germline-derived CDR1 and CDR2 are SGHRS and YFSETQ. This CDR3 reads CASSLEGYYGYTF. The CDR3 nucleotides read TGCGCCAGCAGCTTGGAAGGCTACTATGGCTACACCTTC.

The rearrangement joins TRBV9 to TRBJ2-1; TRBD1 might be the D (6 bases). Germline V gene data show CDR1 as SGDLS and CDR2 as YYNGEE. Deletions cut 0 bases from V and 10 bases from J, with 17 bases between. The CDR3 spans 15 residues. The CDR3 here is CASSVARGSRGEQFF. The DNA for the CDR3 is TGTGCCAGCAGCGTAGCGAGGGGGAGCAGGGGCGAGCAGTTCTTC.

The chain couples TRBV11-2 to TRBJ2-2, with 8 bases fitting TRBD2. This CDR3 is built from 16 residues. V gave up 2 bases and J gave up 1 base; unmatched junction bases: 3. Germline-derived CDR1 and CDR2 are SGHAT and FQNNGV. DNA for the CDR3: TGTGCCAGCAGCTTAAACCTAGCGGGGAACACCGGGGAGCTGTTTTTT. This codes for CASSLNLAGNTGELFF.